This entry lists 13 T cell receptor beta chains sequenced from one sample in a study of T cell responses to AZD1222 COVID-19 vaccine. Profiling relied on immunoSEQ multiplex PCR, and the TCRdb table lists in-frame clones only, not all of them. Here the sample spans over 85,000 clones, roughly 90% being singletons. The sample in question was peripheral blood, obtained 28 days after the second AZD1222 dose. These receptors were obtained from an adult who received the AZD1222 COVID-19 vaccine.

The chain combines TRBV6-5 with TRBJ1-6; D perhaps matches TRBD1 (6 bases). Trimming stripped 8 bases from V and 7 bases from J, with 12 bases between. This CDR3 contains 13 residues. Germline V gene lookup returns CDR1 MNHEY and CDR2 SVGAGI. The CDR3: CASRGQGNSPLHF. CDR3 in DNA: TGTGCCAGCCGGGGGCAGGGAAATTCACCCCTCCACTTT.

The rearrangement uses TRBV5-5 and TRBJ1-4, with D maybe TRBD1 (5 bases). V was cut by 2 bases and J by 3 bases, with 17 bases left in between. Germline CDR1 reads SGHKS; CDR2 reads YYEKEE (reference sequence). CDR3 size: 17 residues. CDR3 coding DNA: TGTGCCAGCAGCTTAGATTGGGGACCTGGAGCTAATGAAAAACTGTTTTTT. This translates into CASSLDWGPGANEKLFF.

The chain employs TRBV18 and TRBJ1-2; D gene ambiguous. CDR3 length: 14 amino acids. Germline CDR1 KGHSH, CDR2 LQKENI. V lost 5 bases and J lost 0, with 10 bases in between. CDR3 region: CASSISEANYGYTF. Here the CDR3 DNA reads TGTGCCAGCTCAATTTCGGAAGCTAACTATGGCTACACCTTC. The full variable domain, in which reference TRBV18 and TRBJ1-2 provide the parts outside the CDR3, is NAGVMQNPRHLVRRRGQEARLRCSPMKGHSHVYWYRQLPEEGLKFMVYLQKENIIDESGMPKERFSAEFPKEGPSILRIQQVVRGDSAAYFCASSISEANYGYTFGSGTRLTVV.

The chain employs TRBV2 and TRBJ2-2; 8 bases are shared with TRBD2. Germline CDR1 is SNHLY and CDR2 is FYNNEI. The CDR3 consists of 16 residues. The V gene end was trimmed by 7 bases and the J gene end by 4 bases; junction bases not matched to a gene: 11. The CDR3 nucleotides read TGTGCCAGCAAAAAGGGCGGGGGGTCGGCCACCGGGGAGCTGTTTTTT. Its translation: CASKKGGGSATGELFF.

The chain couples TRBV28 to TRBJ2-3; 10 bases align to TRBD2. Germline values: CDR1 MDHEN, CDR2 SYDVKM. With 7 bases clipped from V and 3 bases from J, the junction kept 16 bases outside the gene matches. The CDR3 runs 18 residues. CDR3 sequence (DNA): TGTGCCAGCACCCTTAGCGGGAGGAAATTGTCCCGGACAGATACGCAGTATTTT. Translated: CASTLSGRKLSRTDTQYF.

The rearrangement uses TRBV2 and TRBJ1-5, with a tentative D call TRBD1 (5 bases). Germline assignment: CDR1 SNHLY and CDR2 FYNNEI. CDR3 length: 15 amino acids. V lost 4 bases to trimming and J lost 1 base, with 11 bases between them. CDR3 nucleotide sequence: TGTGCCAGCAGTGGGCCGGGGGGAAGCAATCAGCCCCAGCATTTT. The encoded protein is CASSGPGGSNQPQHF.

The gene calls are TRBV11-2 and TRBJ1-2, with D possibly TRBD1 on 5 matching bases. From germline, CDR1 is SGHAT and CDR2 FQNNGV. Trimming removed 0 bases from V and 4 bases from J, with 9 bases in between. This CDR3 is 14 amino acids long. The CDR3 DNA is TGTGCCAGCAGCTTAGACAGGGTTGCCTATGGCTACACCTTC. Protein sequence: CASSLDRVAYGYTF. Combining the CDR3 with reference TRBV11-2 and TRBJ1-2 gives the whole variable domain EAGVAQSPRYKIIEKRQSVAFWCNPISGHATLYWYQQILGQGPKLLIQFQNNGVVDDSQLPKDRFSAERLKGVDSTLKIQPAKLEDSAVYLCASSLDRVAYGYTFGSGTRLTVV.

The V and J genes are TRBV6-5 and TRBJ1-2; tentatively, D is TRBD1 (6 bases). V gave up 8 bases and J gave up 8 bases, with 12 bases separating them. This CDR3 has 11 amino acids. Germline assignment: CDR1 MNHEY and CDR2 SVGAGI. CDR3 DNA sequence: TGTGCCAGCTGGGGGCAGGAAGGCTACACCTTC. The encoded protein is CASWGQEGYTF.

The genes are TRBV9 and TRBJ2-2; unclear D gene. Germline V gene lookup returns CDR1 SGDLS and CDR2 YYNGEE. V was pared by 0 bases and J by 7 bases, with 13 bases between. This CDR3 comprises 15 residues. The chain's CDR3 is CASSVASGPSGELFF. CDR3 bases: TGTGCCAGCAGCGTAGCTTCAGGTCCTAGCGGGGAGCTGTTTTTT.

By share, this clone ranks as large. The V call is TRBV27, the J call TRBJ1-6, with no clear D. Looked up from germline, CDR1 is MNHEY and CDR2 is SMNVEV (reference sequence). Trimming left V 7 bases short and J 13 bases short, with 17 bases between. This CDR3 is 13 amino acids long. The CDR3 protein is CASTFGWGNPLHF. In nucleotides, the CDR3 is TGTGCCAGCACCTTCGGCTGGGGTAACCCCCTCCACTTT.

V is TRBV19 and J is TRBJ1-1, with TRBD1 matching over 8 bases. The CDR3 sequence is 14 residues long. With 6 bases clipped from V and 3 bases from J, the junction kept 6 bases outside the gene matches. Germline-derived CDR1 and CDR2 are LNHDA and SQIVND (reference sequence). This chain's CDR3 is CASRRQGLDTEAFF. CDR3 in DNA: TGTGCCAGTAGGAGACAGGGGTTGGACACTGAAGCTTTCTTT.

The V gene is TRBV5-1, the J gene TRBJ2-1; 13 bases line up with TRBD2. CDR3 length equals 19 residues. Germline V gives CDR1 SGHRS, CDR2 YFSETQ. Trimming removed 2 bases from V and 0 bases from J; junction bases left unmatched: 8. CDR3 protein: CASSFPTSGRVHSYNEQFF. DNA for the CDR3: TGCGCCAGCAGCTTCCCCACTAGCGGGAGGGTTCACTCCTACAATGAGCAGTTCTTC.

The chain joins TRBV21-1 to TRBJ1-2. TRBV21-1 is a pseudogene segment. The CDR3 covers 15 residues. Here the CDR3 reads CASSKGEQRNYGYTF. For the CDR3, the DNA is TGTGCCAGCAGCAAAGGGGAACAAAGGAACTATGGCTACACCTTC.